The present entry profiles one T cell receptor (beta chain) with its context. The sample is drawn from a study of blood T cell repertoires in COVID-19. Study as a whole: The analysed material was cDNA or gDNA that came from T cells, B-cell-depleted T cells, or PBMCs.

The assay was immunoSEQ multiplex PCR, and TCRdb's table has in-frame clones only and misses some. The sample consists of 80,000 or so clones, around 80% of them appearing once. Trimming shortened V by 4 bases and J by 0 bases, and 13 bases separated the two germline ends. CDR3 length: 15 residues. Germline lookup yields CDR1 SGDLS and CDR2 YYNGEE. The chain joins TRBV9 to TRBJ2-5, with D tentatively TRBD1 (6 bases). The sequence derives from a human donor in a cohort sampled during active COVID-19. Sequencing was performed on peripheral blood. The CDR3 region has the DNA TGTGCCAGCAGCTCTCGACAGGAGAACCAAGAGACCCAGTACTTC. Its protein product is CASSSRQENQETQYF.